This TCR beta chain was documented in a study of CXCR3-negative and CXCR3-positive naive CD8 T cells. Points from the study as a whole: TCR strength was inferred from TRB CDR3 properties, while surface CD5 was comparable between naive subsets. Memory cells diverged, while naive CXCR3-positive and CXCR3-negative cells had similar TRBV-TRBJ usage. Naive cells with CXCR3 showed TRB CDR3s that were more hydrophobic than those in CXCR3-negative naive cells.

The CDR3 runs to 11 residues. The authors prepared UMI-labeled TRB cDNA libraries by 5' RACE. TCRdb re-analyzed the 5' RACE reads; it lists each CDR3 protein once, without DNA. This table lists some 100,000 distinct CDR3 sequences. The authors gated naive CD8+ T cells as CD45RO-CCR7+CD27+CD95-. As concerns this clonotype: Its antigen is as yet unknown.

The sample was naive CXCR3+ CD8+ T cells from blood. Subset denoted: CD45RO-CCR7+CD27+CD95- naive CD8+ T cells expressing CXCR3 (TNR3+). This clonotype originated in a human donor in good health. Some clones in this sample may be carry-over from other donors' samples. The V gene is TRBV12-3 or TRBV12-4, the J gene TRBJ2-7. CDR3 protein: CASTDSYEQYF.